This T cell receptor beta chain derives from a study of OX40 agonist ivuxolimab in advanced cancers. As for the study in general: Intravenous ivuxolimab was administered to patients every 2 weeks at 0.01 to 10 mg/kg. Dose-escalation patients were diagnosed with hepatocellular carcinoma, melanoma, renal cell cancer or head and neck cancer. General observations from the study: Clonal expansion by week 6 occurred in CD4+ and CD8+ blood T cells (at 0.1 to 3.0 mg/kg).

This clone was observed a single time. What it recognizes is unknown. Baseline, cycle 4 day 1, and cycle 7 day 1 were the blood sampling points. V gave up 2 bases and J gave up 2 bases, with 7 bases separating them. The CDR3 contains 13 residues. Germline loops: CDR1 SGHNT, CDR2 YYREEE (reference sequence). This table comes from immunoSEQ multiplex PCR, and its TCRdb copy is limited to in-frame clones, with some not included. The table lists about 53,000 clones, about 79% of them singletons. The TCR sequence derives from an adult with an advanced solid tumor such as melanoma, head and neck, liver or kidney cancer. The chain employs TRBV5-4 and TRBJ2-5; D gene unclear. The input for sequencing was CD4+ or CD8+ T cells sorted from blood, taken in a trial of the OX40 agonist ivuxolimab. CDR3 residues: CASSFGLQETQYF. The CDR3 region has the DNA TGTGCCAGCAGCTTTGGGCTGCAAGAGACCCAGTACTTC.